A selection of T cell receptor beta chains follows, all from one sample in a study of technical replicates of blood from several donors. TCRdb's table, derived via immunoSEQ multiplex PCR, lists solely in-frame clones and lacks some. The repertoire holds approximately 49,000 clones, with about 90% as singletons. The sequenced material came from PBMCs. The receptor set was obtained from a human donor in good health. Some clones in this sample may be carry-over from other donors' samples. CDR3s include the opening cysteine and the closing phenylalanine or tryptophan. Fields, in order: V gene, CDR3 length, clone size, J gene, D gene, CDR3 DNA, CDR3 protein. A D gene is named only where the DNA matches it firmly. Size tells how often a clone was seen (once, few, many) or the class of an expanded clone, and some rows leave it out.

V: TRBV11-2; length: 14; size: once; J: TRBJ2-1; D: -; DNA: TGTGCCAGCAGCCGAGCTTCCCTTGGGCATGAGCAGTTCTTC; CDR3: CASSRASLGHEQFF
V: TRBV5-1; length: 13; size: -; J: TRBJ2-7; D: TRBD2; DNA: TGCGCCAGCAGCCTTCCGGGAGGAAAAGAGCAGTACTTC; CDR3: CASSLPGGKEQYF
V: TRBV9; length: 14; size: -; J: TRBJ2-7; D: TRBD1; DNA: TGTGCCAGCAGCTCGACAGGGACCTCCTACGAGCAGTACTTC; CDR3: CASSSTGTSYEQYF
V: TRBV10-3; length: 12; size: -; J: TRBJ2-7; D: -; DNA: TGTGCCATCAGTGAATCGGGATACGAGCAGTACTTC; CDR3: CAISESGYEQYF
V: TRBV7-8; length: 15; size: -; J: TRBJ2-5; D: TRBD2; DNA: TGTGCCAGCAGCATCCGGACTAGCGGACAAGAGACCCAGTACTTC; CDR3: CASSIRTSGQETQYF
V: TRBV4-3; length: 14; size: -; J: TRBJ1-2; D: -; DNA: TGCGCCAGCAGCCAAGATAGCCACACTGGTGGCTACACCTTC; CDR3: CASSQDSHTGGYTF
V: TRBV27; length: 15; size: -; J: TRBJ1-1; D: -; DNA: TGTGCCAGCAGTTTGGGGGGGACTGCGGGCACTGAAGCTTTCTTT; CDR3: CASSLGGTAGTEAFF
V: TRBV6-5; length: 16; size: -; J: TRBJ2-1; D: TRBD2; DNA: TGTGCCAGCAGTTACTCGGGAGCGGGAGTTGGTAATGAGCAGTTCTTC; CDR3: CASSYSGAGVGNEQFF
V: TRBV9; length: 17; size: -; J: TRBJ2-1; D: -; DNA: TGTGCCAGCAGCGTAGGTGTGACAACAAGCTCCTACAATGAGCAGTTCTTC; CDR3: CASSVGVTTSSYNEQFF
V: TRBV18; length: 16; size: -; J: TRBJ1-1; D: -; DNA: TGTGCCAGCTCGAGCGGTGCTCGCTCCATGAACACTGAAGCTTTCTTT; CDR3: CASSSGARSMNTEAFF
V: TRBV10-3; length: 13; size: -; J: TRBJ2-1; D: -; DNA: TGTGCCCATCAGGGGAGCTCCTACAATGAGCAGTTCTTC; CDR3: CAHQGSSYNEQFF
V: TRBV5-1; length: 14; size: -; J: TRBJ1-6; D: -; DNA: TGCGCCAGCAGCCCTGGGGCGGAGAATTCACCCCTCCACTTT; CDR3: CASSPGAENSPLHF
V: TRBV4-3; length: 14; size: once; J: TRBJ1-6; D: -; DNA: TGCGCCAGCAGCCAGCAGGGATCGCGTTCACCCCTCCACTTT; CDR3: CASSQQGSRSPLHF
V: TRBV13; length: 15; size: -; J: TRBJ2-7; D: -; DNA: TGTGCCAGCAGCTTAGAAGGAGGAGGTTCCTACGAGCAGTACTTC; CDR3: CASSLEGGGSYEQYF
V: TRBV5-1; length: 14; size: -; J: TRBJ2-5; D: -; DNA: TGCGCCAGCAGCTTGCAGGGTCTAACAGAGACCCAGTACTTC; CDR3: CASSLQGLTETQYF
V: TRBV5-1; length: 14; size: -; J: TRBJ2-3; D: TRBD2; DNA: TGCGCCAGCAGCTCCAGTGGGGGAGGGGATACGCAGTATTTT; CDR3: CASSSSGGGDTQYF
V: TRBV19; length: 13; size: -; J: TRBJ1-1; D: -; DNA: TGTGCCAGTAGTCCGGGCCCGGGGACTGAAGCTTTCTTT; CDR3: CASSPGPGTEAFF
V: TRBV13; length: 14; size: -; J: TRBJ2-7; D: -; DNA: TGTGCCAGCAGCTCCCGCGAAGACTCCTACGAGCAGTACTTC; CDR3: CASSSREDSYEQYF
V: TRBV5-4; length: 15; size: -; J: TRBJ2-6; D: -; DNA: TGTGCCAGCAGCTTACAGGTGGGGGGGGCCAACGTCCTGACTTTC; CDR3: CASSLQVGGANVLTF
V: TRBV19; length: 16; size: -; J: TRBJ1-3; D: -; DNA: TGTGCCAGTACCCCCATCGGTGATGGAGGTGGAAACACCATATATTTT; CDR3: CASTPIGDGGGNTIYF
V: TRBV5-1; length: 15; size: -; J: TRBJ2-2; D: TRBD1; DNA: TGCGCCAGCAGCTGGATGACAGGGATCACCGGGGAGCTGTTTTTT; CDR3: CASSWMTGITGELFF
V: TRBV13; length: 15; size: -; J: TRBJ2-7; D: TRBD2; DNA: TGTGCCAGCAGCACCAAGCTAGCGGGCGTTGACGAGCAGTACTTC; CDR3: CASSTKLAGVDEQYF
V: TRBV2; length: 16; size: -; J: TRBJ2-7; D: TRBD2; DNA: TGTGCCAGCCGATCGGAGTACGGGACTAGCGGGTACGAGCAGTACTTC; CDR3: CASRSEYGTSGYEQYF
V: TRBV4-1; length: 14; size: -; J: TRBJ1-1; D: -; DNA: TGCGCCAGCAGCCAGCCGGGATTAAACACTGAAGCTTTCTTT; CDR3: CASSQPGLNTEAFF
V: TRBV6-1; length: 15; size: -; J: TRBJ2-3; D: TRBD2; DNA: TGTGCCAGCAGTGAAGCTAGCGGGAGGGCAGATACGCAGTATTTT; CDR3: CASSEASGRADTQYF
V: TRBV13; length: 16; size: -; J: TRBJ2-3; D: TRBD1; DNA: TGTGCCAGCAGCTGGGATGGACAGGGGGCTGCAGATACGCAGTATTTT; CDR3: CASSWDGQGAADTQYF
V: TRBV7-3; length: 16; size: -; J: TRBJ2-4; D: TRBD2; DNA: TGTGCCAGCAGCCCGGGGACTAGCGGGAGAAAAAACATTCAGTACTTC; CDR3: CASSPGTSGRKNIQYF
V: TRBV20-1; length: 11; size: -; J: TRBJ1-1; D: -; DNA: TGCAGTGCTAGACGGGAACCAGAAGCTTTCTTT; CDR3: CSARREPEAFF
V: TRBV28; length: 11; size: once; J: TRBJ2-7; D: -; DNA: TGTGCCAGCAGTTCCCAGGACGAGCAGTACTTC; CDR3: CASSSQDEQYF